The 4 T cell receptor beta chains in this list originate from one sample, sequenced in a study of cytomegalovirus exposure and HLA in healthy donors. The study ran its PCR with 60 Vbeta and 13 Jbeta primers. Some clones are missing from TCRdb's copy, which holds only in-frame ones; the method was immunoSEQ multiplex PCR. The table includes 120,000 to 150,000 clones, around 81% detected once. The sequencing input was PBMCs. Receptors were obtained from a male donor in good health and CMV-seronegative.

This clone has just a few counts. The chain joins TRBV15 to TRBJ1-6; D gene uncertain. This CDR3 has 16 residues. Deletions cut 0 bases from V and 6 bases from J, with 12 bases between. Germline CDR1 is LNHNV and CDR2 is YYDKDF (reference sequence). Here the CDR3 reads CATSREWPSSNSPLHF. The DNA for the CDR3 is TGTGCCACCAGCAGAGAATGGCCCTCTTCTAATTCACCCCTCCACTTT.

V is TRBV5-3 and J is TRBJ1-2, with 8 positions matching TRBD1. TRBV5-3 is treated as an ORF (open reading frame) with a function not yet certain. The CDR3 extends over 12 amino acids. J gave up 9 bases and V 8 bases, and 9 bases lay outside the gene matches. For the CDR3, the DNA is TGTGCCAGGGGTGGACAGGGACGGAGCTACACCTTC. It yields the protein CARGGQGRSYTF.

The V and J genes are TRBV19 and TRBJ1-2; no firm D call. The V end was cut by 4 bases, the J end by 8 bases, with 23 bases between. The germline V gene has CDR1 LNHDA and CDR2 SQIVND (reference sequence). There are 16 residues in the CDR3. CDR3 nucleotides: TGTGCCAGTAGTAGAGGCCCGTTGAGGTCCCGCCAAGGCTACACCTTC. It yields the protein CASSRGPLRSRQGYTF.

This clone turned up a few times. The CDR3 loop is CASSLTPNTGELFF. The CDR3, as DNA: TGTGCCAGCAGCCTGACACCGAACACCGGGGAGCTGTTTTTT. V and J are TRBV6-1 and TRBJ2-2; D not resolved. CDR3 size: 14 residues. V was trimmed by 6 bases and J by 0 bases, leaving 8 bases between them. Germline CDR1 MNHNS, CDR2 SASEGT.